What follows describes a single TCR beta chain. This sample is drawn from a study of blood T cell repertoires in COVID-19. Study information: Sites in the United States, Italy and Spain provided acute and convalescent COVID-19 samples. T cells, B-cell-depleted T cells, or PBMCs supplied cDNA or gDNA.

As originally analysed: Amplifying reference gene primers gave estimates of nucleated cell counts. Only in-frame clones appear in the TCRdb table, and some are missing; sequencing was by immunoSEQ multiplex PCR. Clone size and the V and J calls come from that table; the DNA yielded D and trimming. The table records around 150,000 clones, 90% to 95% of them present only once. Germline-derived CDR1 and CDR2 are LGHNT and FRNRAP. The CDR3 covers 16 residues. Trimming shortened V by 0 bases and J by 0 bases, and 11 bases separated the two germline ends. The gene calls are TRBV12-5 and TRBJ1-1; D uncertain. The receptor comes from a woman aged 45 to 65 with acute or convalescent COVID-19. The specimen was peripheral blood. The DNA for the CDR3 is TGTGCTAGTGGTTTGGTTACGGGGAGGGTGAACACTGAAGCTTTCTTT. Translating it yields CASGLVTGRVNTEAFF.